The sequence of this TCR beta chain was determined in a study of cytomegalovirus exposure and HLA in healthy donors. Concerning this clone itself: Its cognate antigen is unknown.

CDR1 MNHNS and CDR2 SASEGT come from the germline V gene. The CDR3 extends over 13 amino acids. V was clipped by 9 bases and J by 2 bases; unmatched bases: 6. Whole-study findings and limits: A later analysis reported that several of the most significant clusters appeared to be linked to common viral pathogens, among them Epstein-Barr virus. Later analysis placed DRB1 highest and HLA-C lowest in TCR association rates, which differed by HLA locus. TCR beta V segments were, for the most part, productive about 87% or about 30% of the time in an earlier analysis.

Both 60 Vbeta primers and 13 Jbeta primers went into the PCR. Clones were sequenced by immunoSEQ multiplex PCR, and TCRdb holds only the in-frame ones, with some missing. The table lists roughly 150,000 clones, roughly 80% of them singletons. This receptor was taken from a male donor in good health and CMV-seronegative. Source material: PBMCs. The chain has TRBV6-1 and TRBJ1-1, with 7 bases fitting TRBD1. CDR3 nucleotides: TGTGCCAGTAACGAGGGGGCAAACACTGAAGCTTTCTTT. Translated: CASNEGANTEAFF.